One and the same sample provided the 19 T cell receptor beta chains below, sequenced in a study of immune heterogeneity within non-small cell lung tumors. Bulk tumor gDNA, roughly 600 ng per sample, served as the TCR template. Several widely spaced biopsies per primary tumor were taken during surgery. Samples came from untreated patients having curative surgery for newly diagnosed non-small cell lung cancer. Multiplex PCR amplified TCR beta CDR3 with 32 V and 13 J primers. From the multiplex PCR reads, TCRdb called clonotypes with MiXCR, one entry per CDR3 protein. The top ten clones hold approximately 10% of a sample with 2,500 to 3,500 distinct CDR3 sequences, around 59% of them seen once. Input material: lung tumor tissue. These receptors were collected from a man aged 65 to 85 with non-small cell lung cancer.

The chain is built from TRBV30 and TRBJ2-3; D could derive from TRBD1 or TRBD2 (5 bases each). V dropped 3 bases and J dropped 0 bases, with 10 bases sitting between them. Germline CDR1 is GTSNPN and CDR2 is SVGIG (reference sequence). The CDR3 runs to 14 residues. CDR3 DNA sequence: TGTGCCTGGAGCGAGGGGCTCAGCACAGATACGCAGTATTTT. It yields the protein CAWSEGLSTDTQYF. Combining the CDR3 with reference TRBV30 and TRBJ2-3 gives the whole variable domain SQTIHQWPATLVQPVGSPLSLECTVEGTSNPNLYWYRQAAGRGLQLLFYSVGIGQISSEVPQNLSASRPQDRQFILSSKKLLLSDSGFYLCAWSEGLSTDTQYFGPGTRLTVL.

The CDR3 loop reads CSASEAYEQYF. DNA for the CDR3: TGCAGTGCTAGCGAGGCCTACGAGCAGTACTTC. The J gene is TRBJ2-7, the V gene TRBV20-1; D gene unclear. The CDR3 totals 11 residues. The germline V gene encodes CDR1 DFQATT and CDR2 SNEGSKA (reference sequence). V lost 3 bases to trimming and J lost 2 bases, with 5 bases between them.

The chain recombines TRBV18 with TRBJ1-1; D is ambiguous. The CDR3 is made up of 14 amino acids. Looked up from germline, CDR1 is KGHSH and CDR2 is LQKENI. The germline V and J ends were trimmed by 5 bases and 0 bases, with 10 bases remaining between them. CDR3 nucleotide sequence: TGTGCCAGCTCATCGCGGTCTATGAACACTGAAGCTTTCTTT. It translates to CASSSRSMNTEAFF.

In its sample, this clonotype was seen a few times. V is TRBV28 and J is TRBJ2-2, with D uncertain. CDR3 length: 14 amino acids. V was trimmed by 6 bases and J by 1 base, leaving 9 bases between them. Per germline, CDR1 MDHEN and CDR2 SYDVKM. CDR3 region: CASRWTRNTGELFF. CDR3 coding DNA: TGTGCCAGCAGATGGACCAGGAACACCGGGGAGCTGTTTTTT.

The V call is TRBV28, the J call TRBJ2-7; 8 bases agree with TRBD1. The CDR3 contains 13 residues. Germline V gene lookup returns CDR1 MDHEN and CDR2 SYDVKM. The J segment lost 2 bases and the V segment lost 8 bases, leaving 5 bases of the junction unmatched. The CDR3 here is CASQGDRTYEQYF. In nucleotides, the CDR3 is TGTGCCAGCCAGGGGGACAGGACCTACGAGCAGTACTTC.

V is TRBV28 and J is TRBJ1-1; 8 positions match TRBD1. The V gene end was trimmed by 9 bases and the J gene end by 1 base; junction bases not matched to a gene: 16. From germline, CDR1 is MDHEN and CDR2 SYDVKM. This CDR3 has 17 residues. The CDR3 spells CASTEMGAGGKNTEAFF. DNA for the CDR3: TGTGCCAGTACAGAGATGGGGGCAGGGGGCAAGAACACTGAAGCTTTCTTT.

The chain has TRBV19 and TRBJ1-1; no definite D call. The CDR3 has 13 amino acids. Between the trimmed V and J ends, which lost 5 bases and 3 bases, there was a span of 10 bases. Germline V CDR1 and CDR2: LNHDA, SQIVND (reference sequence). CDR3 residues: CASSPPLHTEAFF. The CDR3 DNA sequence: TGTGCCAGTAGTCCCCCCCTACACACTGAAGCTTTCTTT.

This clonotype was found a few times. The chain carries TRBV4-1 and TRBJ1-1; D remains unclear. Germline lookup yields CDR1 MGHRA and CDR2 YSYEKL. Trimming left V 0 bases short and J 0 bases short, with 8 bases between. The CDR3 runs to 15 residues. This CDR3 is CASSQEAGMNTEAFF. In DNA form, the CDR3 reads TGCGCCAGCAGCCAAGAGGCGGGTATGAACACTGAAGCTTTCTTT.

The V and J genes are TRBV6-4 and TRBJ2-3; the D gene could be TRBD1 or TRBD2 (5 bases each). Trimming pared 6 bases from V and 4 bases from J, leaving 17 bases between. This CDR3 spans 15 amino acids. The germline V gene encodes CDR1 MRHNA and CDR2 SNTAGT. Written as DNA, the CDR3 is TGTGCCAGCAGCCCCGGACCTACGGGGCCAGATACGCAGTATTTT. This encodes CASSPGPTGPDTQYF.

This rearrangement joins TRBV20-1 to TRBJ2-7; 10 bases fit TRBD2. Germline CDR1 is DFQATT and CDR2 is SNEGSKA (reference sequence). The CDR3 totals 15 residues. V trimming: 0 bases; J trimming: 4 bases; junction bases outside the gene matches: 6. CDR3 region: CSARDGASGSYEQYF. DNA of the CDR3: TGCAGTGCTAGAGATGGGGCTAGCGGGAGTTACGAGCAGTACTTC.

The chain recombines TRBV12-3 or TRBV12-4 with TRBJ1-3; 9 nucleotides align to TRBD1. Trimming at V came to 6 bases and at J to 3 bases, leaving 9 bases not matched to a gene. The CDR3 extends over 16 amino acids. This CDR3 is CASRMTGGRGGNTIYF. CDR3 sequence (DNA): TGTGCCAGCAGGATGACAGGGGGAAGGGGTGGAAACACCATATATTTT.

V gene TRBV24-1 combines with J gene TRBJ2-1, with D possibly TRBD2 on 6 matching bases. The CDR3 consists of 14 residues. V was cut by 9 bases and J by 1 base, with 12 bases left in between. Germline CDR1 KGHDR, CDR2 SFDVKD. The CDR3 region has the DNA TGTGCCACCCGCCGGGACTCATCCTACAATGAGCAGTTCTTC. Its protein product is CATRRDSSYNEQFF.

V is TRBV18 and J is TRBJ2-2; TRBD2 matches 7 bases. The CDR3 has 16 residues. Germline-derived CDR1 and CDR2 are KGHSH and LQKENI. Trimming cost V 3 bases and J 5 bases; bases outside gene matches: 9. The CDR3 here is CASSPTGTTRTGELFF. In nucleotides, the CDR3 is TGTGCCAGCTCACCGACCGGGACTACGCGAACCGGGGAGCTGTTTTTT. The complete variable domain, with remaining parts taken from reference TRBV18 and TRBJ2-2, reads NAGVMQNPRHLVRRRGQEARLRCSPMKGHSHVYWYRQLPEEGLKFMVYLQKENIIDESGMPKERFSAEFPKEGPSILRIQQVVRGDSAAYFCASSPTGTTRTGELFFGEGSRLTVL.

This chain uses TRBV2 with TRBJ1-5, with a tentative D call TRBD1 (5 bases). CDR1 and CDR2 (germline): SNHLY, FYNNEI. This CDR3 has 13 amino acids. V was pared by 6 bases and J by 8 bases, with 14 bases between. Written as DNA, the CDR3 is TGTGCCAGCAGCCGAAGGGGCCCGGAGCCCCAGCATTTT. This encodes CASSRRGPEPQHF. Together with reference TRBV2 and TRBJ1-5, the CDR3 gives the full variable domain: EPEVTQTPSHQVTQMGQEVILRCVPISNHLYFYWYRQILGQKVEFLVSFYNNEISEKSEIFDDQFSVERPDGSNFTLKIRSTKLEDSAMYFCASSRRGPEPQHFGDGTRLSIL.

The chain couples TRBV10-3 to TRBJ2-2, with D perhaps TRBD2 (6 bases). The CDR3 contains 15 residues. Between the trimmed V and J ends, which lost 10 bases and 5 bases, there was a span of 20 bases. Germline loops: CDR1 ENHRY, CDR2 SYGVKD. The CDR3 nucleotides read TGTGCCACTTCCCTGGGGGGACCTCTAACCGGGGAGCTGTTTTTT. Protein: CATSLGGPLTGELFF.

The table lists this clonotype with a few counts. The chain carries TRBV2 and TRBJ1-3; TRBD1 matches at 10 bases. The CDR3 covers 15 residues. The ends lost 5 bases at V and 8 bases at J; junction bases unmatched: 9. CDR1 SNHLY and CDR2 FYNNEI come from the germline V gene. The CDR3 bases are TGTGCCAGCAGTCTCCAGACAGGGGGCGTCGACACCATATATTTT. It codes for CASSLQTGGVDTIYF.

The rearrangement joins TRBV9 to TRBJ2-2, with D maybe TRBD2 (6 bases). The CDR3 is made up of 15 amino acids. The ends were cut back, 0 bases at V and 0 bases at J, with 6 bases in the middle. From germline, CDR1 is SGDLS and CDR2 YYNGEE. CDR3 in amino acids: CASSVGGANTGELFF. The CDR3 DNA follows: TGTGCCAGCAGCGTAGGGGGGGCGAACACCGGGGAGCTGTTTTTT.

This chain joins TRBV4-2 and TRBJ1-2; D is perhaps TRBD1 (6 bases). V lost 0 bases to trimming and J lost 4 bases, with 12 bases between them. The CDR3 covers 15 residues. Germline assignment: CDR1 LGHNA and CDR2 YNFKEQ. As DNA, the CDR3 is TGTGCCAGCAGCCAAGAAGGGGGGCCGCTCTATGGCTACACCTTC. It translates to CASSQEGGPLYGYTF.

The chain employs TRBV11-2 and TRBJ1-4, with 8 bases lining up with TRBD1. This CDR3 spans 16 amino acids. CDR1 and CDR2 (germline): SGHAT, FQNNGV. Trimming at V came to 1 base and at J to 6 bases, leaving 7 bases not matched to a gene. This CDR3 reads CASSLGEGQEYEKLFF. CDR3 DNA: TGTGCCAGCAGCTTAGGGGAGGGACAGGAGTATGAAAAACTGTTTTTT. The variable domain in full, completed from reference TRBV11-2 and TRBJ1-4, reads EAGVAQSPRYKIIEKRQSVAFWCNPISGHATLYWYQQILGQGPKLLIQFQNNGVVDDSQLPKDRFSAERLKGVDSTLKIQPAKLEDSAVYLCASSLGEGQEYEKLFFGSGTQLSVL.